The clone carrying this TCR beta chain was picked up one time. The sample has other DNA sequences that encode this CDR3 too. This entry comes from a study of blood T cell repertoires in COVID-19. Original handling: Using reference gene primer amplification, nucleated cell counts were estimated. The method was immunoSEQ multiplex PCR; TCRdb's version includes in-frame clones alone and lacks a portion of them. That table gives V, J and clone size, and the DNA gave D and trimming. The sample consists of around 310,000 clones, 88% of them appearing once. Trimming removed 1 base from V and 0 bases from J, with 6 bases in between. Per germline, CDR1 LNHDA and CDR2 SQIVND (reference sequence). This CDR3 region has 14 residues.

The V call is TRBV19, the J call TRBJ1-1; D is ambiguous. Sequencing was carried out using peripheral blood. The clonotype comes from a woman in her forties or fifties with active or convalescent COVID-19. DNA for the CDR3: TGTGCCAGTAGTATAGCAGGTATGAACACTGAAGCTTTCTTT. This gives the protein CASSIAGMNTEAFF.